This TCR beta chain was documented in a study of blood T cell repertoires in COVID-19 (dated by TCRdb to the early 2020s). For the wider study: Samples covering the acute and convalescent phases of COVID-19 were provided by collaborators in the United States, Italy and Spain. The samples were drawn from two sources: the first 160 participants of the ongoing ImmuneRACE study, and fewer than 1,500 subjects contributed by 6 global collaborators. HLA class I and class II types, where available, came from metadata supplied by the sample provider rather than from assay-based typing. Subjects who had been exposed to COVID-19, were actively infected with it, or had recovered from it provided the deeply sampled blood TCRbeta repertoires that made up the dataset. The repertoires were released in a freely available public database meant as a resource for research on the immune response to SARS-CoV-2. The prospective study material was composed of cDNA or gDNA derived from T cells, B-cell-depleted T cells, or PBMCs. Sample metadata almost always included a de-identified subject ID, COVID-19 status, age in years and sex. Overall results and qualifications from the work: The quantity of clinical and demographic metadata differed by source and by participant and was supplied without curation.

In the case of this clone: The clone's antigen remains unknown. Per-base quality was not reported, and no clone a single base away is much larger than it.

The germline V gene gives CDR1 as SGHAT and CDR2 as FQNNGV. At the junction V is shortened by 8 bases and J by 1 base; bases outside the gene matches: 6. From cysteine to phenylalanine, the CDR3 is 15 amino acids long. Here the CDR3 DNA is all that survives: 45 bases in frame from base 1. The collaborating institutions used their own protocols to collect whole blood in K2EDTA tubes. For TCRbeta analysis, collaborators shipped samples in one of three forms: frozen whole blood, isolated PBMCs, or DNA extracted from either of those sample types. The immunoSEQ Assay, a bias-controlled multiplex PCR, was used to amplify TCRbeta CDR3 regions from genomic DNA. Per the original workflow: The number of nucleated cells in each sample was estimated by amplification of reference gene primers within the assay. To quantify the absolute abundance of each unique TCRbeta CDR3 rearrangement, sequence reads were collapsed and filtered. For each sample, productive Simpson clonality was calculated by taking the square root of Simpson's diversity index across productive rearrangements. TCRdb re-hosts the immuneACCESS table, in-frame sequences only. Its copies lack some clones; in the studies checked, an unresolved V gene accounts for under half of them, and the cause for the rest is not known. V, J and clone size reflect that table, while D and trimming were determined from the DNA. Here the sample has around 210,000 clones; 70% to 90% occur a single time. 1.5% of the sample is taken by the ten largest.

The clonotype was recovered from a man between 18 and 29 years old with active or convalescent COVID-19. The chain couples TRBV11-2 to TRBJ2-2, with TRBD1 matching 8 junction bases. Sequenced material: peripheral blood. The nucleotides are TGTGCCAGCGGCCGGGGGACAGGGAACACCGGGGAGCTGTTTTTT. This sequence encodes CASGRGTGNTGELFF.